Sequencing of this TCR beta chain was carried out in a study of response to subunit inactivated influenza vaccine. Findings and caveats of the study: Authors suggested each seasonal influenza vaccination recruits few new T cells.

TCRdb re-analysed the RT-PCR reads in MiXCR, keeping a single row per CDR3 protein. The top ten hold roughly 10% of the sample, which has about 300,000 distinct CDR3 sequences, roughly 22% seen once. This clonotype occurred a few times. The antigen is undetermined. The CDR3 contains 15 residues. The V and J ends lost 0 bases and 2 bases respectively, with 10 bases between them. Germline V CDR1 and CDR2: LGHDT, YNNKEL (reference sequence). The genes are TRBV3-1 and TRBJ1-2; D unresolved. Material: PBMCs from blood, obtained around 22 months after vaccination. This receptor was identified in a man aged 45 to 75 who received an inactivated influenza vaccine. For the CDR3, the DNA is TGTGCCAGCAGCCAAGATCTGAACGTGAACTATGGCTACACCTTC. The encoded protein is CASSQDLNVNYGYTF.